Below are 9 T cell receptor beta chains sequenced from a single sample in a study of graft-versus-host responses after intestinal transplantation. Responders that carried the CFSE label, some 200,000 of them, were plated with some 200,000 irradiated, violet-dye-labeled stimulator cells. The assay was immunoSEQ multiplex PCR, and TCRdb's table has in-frame clones only and misses some. The table records approximately 8,300 clones, about 30% of them present only once. The sample here was alloreactive CD8+ T cells from a mixed lymphocyte reaction culture, taken before transplantation. Subset: CFSE-low proliferating T cells sorted from roughly 6-day pre-transplant mixed lymphocyte reaction (GvH or HvG direction). The receptors come from a human patient who was an organ donor for intestinal transplantation.

This clone was observed a few times. This sequence joins TRBV6-6 and TRBJ1-5, with unresolved D. Germline lookup yields CDR1 MNHNY and CDR2 SVGAGI (reference sequence). The CDR3 length is 14 residues. V lost 5 bases to trimming and J lost 0 bases, with 8 bases between them. The DNA for the CDR3 is TGTGCCAGCAGTACCTCATATAGCAATCAGCCCCAGCATTTT. This translates into CASSTSYSNQPQHF.

The J gene is TRBJ1-2, the V gene TRBV8-2. TRBV8-2 is given as a pseudogene. This CDR3 comprises 15 residues. CDR3 sequence: CGSVQRKRKTYGYTF. The DNA for the CDR3 is TGTGGCAGCGTGCAAAGGAAACGAAAGACCTATGGCTACACCTTC.

The J gene is TRBJ2-7, the V gene TRBV7-9; TRBD2 aligns across 8 bases. The CDR3 extends over 15 amino acids. The germline V gene encodes CDR1 SEHNR and CDR2 FQNEAQ (reference sequence). Germline trimming cut 1 base from V and 0 bases from J; bases unmatched to any gene: 2. The DNA for the CDR3 is TGTGCCAGCAGCTTAGGACTAGCGAGCTCCTACGAGCAGTACTTC. This translates into CASSLGLASSYEQYF.

Judged by abundance, this clone is large. The rearrangement uses TRBV4-1 and TRBJ2-2; D is undetermined. Germline V gives CDR1 MGHRA, CDR2 YSYEKL. The CDR3 length is 14 residues. V lost 4 bases and J lost 5, with 11 bases in between. This CDR3 is CASSLGLVTGELFF. The CDR3 DNA reads TGCGCCAGCAGCCTCGGCCTGGTTACCGGGGAGCTGTTTTTT.

This clone occurred a few times. The V gene is TRBV7-8, the J gene TRBJ1-4; D might be TRBD1 (6 bases). CDR1 and CDR2 from the germline V gene are SGHVS and FQNEAQ. CDR3 length: 14 residues. V dropped 1 base and J dropped 6 bases, with 9 bases sitting between them. This CDR3 is CASSLDRADEKLFF. The CDR3 DNA is TGTGCCAGCAGCTTAGACAGGGCGGATGAAAAACTGTTTTTT.

This clone appeared a few times. This CDR3 is also generated by other DNA sequences in the sample. This chain uses TRBV5-1 with TRBJ2-7; 9 positions agree with TRBD1. The CDR3 is 14 residues long. The germline V gene encodes CDR1 SGHRS and CDR2 YFSETQ. V was pared by 0 bases and J by 3 bases, with 1 base of the junction left unmatched. CDR3 region: CASSLGQGDYEQYF. CDR3 sequence (DNA): TGCGCCAGCAGCTTGGGACAGGGGGACTACGAGCAGTACTTC.

This clone was seen a handful of times. J is TRBJ2-7 and V is TRBV5-6, with TRBD2 identical over 15 bases. Germline V CDR1 and CDR2: SGHDT, YYEEEE. The CDR3 runs 18 residues. Trimming took 3 bases from V and 5 from J; bases not matched to a gene: 12. The CDR3, as DNA: TGTGCCAGCAGCTCCTGGACTAGCGGGAGGGCCATCCTCCACGAGCAGTACTTC. This codes for CASSSWTSGRAILHEQYF.

In its sample, this clone was seen a few times. This rearrangement joins TRBV4-1 to TRBJ2-5; D gene ambiguous. TRBJ2-7 matches the DNA end more closely, so the J call is doubtful. Germline CDR1 reads MGHRA; CDR2 reads YSYEKL. The CDR3 totals 15 residues. The DNA for the CDR3 is TGCGCCAGCAGCCAAGATTACCCCTCCGTCGACGAGCAGTACTTC. It is translated as CASSQDYPSVDEQYF.

This clone was seen only a few times. The CDR3 DNA reads as TGTGCCAGCAGTTTACCCACCTTCTATGGCTACACCTTC. Its translation: CASSLPTFYGYTF. This chain connects TRBV27 to TRBJ1-2; no clear D. Per the germline V gene, CDR1 is MNHEY and CDR2 is SMNVEV (reference sequence). This CDR3 spans 13 amino acids. Between the trimmed V and J ends, which lost 2 bases and 4 bases, there was a span of 8 bases.